The source of this TCR beta chain is a study of blood T cell repertoires in COVID-19. Study-wide context: There were acute and convalescent COVID-19 samples, and they came from the United States, Italy and Spain. PBMCs, B-cell-depleted T cells, or T cells were the source of the cDNA or gDNA that made up the material.

Looked up from germline, CDR1 is LGHDT and CDR2 is YNNKEL (reference sequence). With V trimmed by 3 bases and J by 6 bases, 11 bases remained unmatched. The CDR3 runs to 18 residues. Authors' analysis steps: Amplification of reference gene primers was used by the study to estimate nucleated cell counts. Data came from immunoSEQ multiplex PCR; TCRdb stores just in-frame clones and leaves some out. V and J calls and clone size follow that table, whereas D and trimming were derived from the DNA. The sample gives 100,000 or so clones, 82% of which show up once; 15% to 20% is in the top ten. This sequence joins TRBV3-1 (or the pseudogene TRBV3-2) and TRBJ2-3; 14 bases agree with TRBD2. The specimen sequenced was peripheral blood. The clonotype originates from a man aged 80 or over with acute or convalescent COVID-19. The CDR3 nucleotides are TGTGCCAGCAGCCAGTGGACTAGCGGGAGGCGAGGTGGGGATACGCAGTATTTT. Protein sequence: CASSQWTSGRRGGDTQYF.